Following are 27 T cell receptor beta chains from one sample sequenced in a study of T cell repertoires in cytomegalovirus infection (dated 2019 in TCRdb). The data were produced on an Illumina HiSeq 1500. The public reads were run again by TCRdb, first through fastp at Q25 and then through MiXCR, and only productive beta chains were kept. Rows merge per CDR3 protein into single entries with the most common DNA and genes. The sample table contains roughly 720,000 distinct CDR3 sequences; only one count was recorded for about a third of them. Roughly 2.9% of the sample is held by the ten biggest clonotypes. The specimen was PBMCs. The source is a human donor in good health (CMV status not recorded). Some clones in this sample may be carry-over from other donors' samples.

This clonotype appeared many times. The chain combines TRBV7-6 with TRBJ1-1, with 10 bases lining up with TRBD1. Germline loops: CDR1 SGHVS, CDR2 FNYEAQ. J was trimmed by 1 base and V by 5 bases; bases with no gene match: 4. The CDR3 extends over 15 amino acids. The CDR3 DNA sequence: TGTGCCAGCAGCACGCGGACAGGGGGGAACACTGAAGCTTTCTTT. This codes for CASSTRTGGNTEAFF. Looking up the rest from reference TRBV7-6 and TRBJ1-1 gives the full variable domain: GAGVSQSPRYKVTKRGQDVALRCDPISGHVSLYWYRQALGQGPEFLTYFNYEAQQDKSGLPNDRFSAERPEGSISTLTIQRTEQRDSAMYRCASSTRTGGNTEAFFGQGTRLTVV.

The V gene is TRBV9, the J gene TRBJ2-1; the match to TRBD2 covers 8 bases. The length of the CDR3 is 15 residues. V trimming: 4 bases; J trimming: 4 bases; junction bases outside the gene matches: 7. Germline CDR1 SGDLS, CDR2 YYNGEE. The CDR3: CASSPLSGAYNEQFF. The CDR3 region has the DNA TGTGCCAGCAGCCCCCTTAGCGGGGCTTACAATGAGCAGTTCTTC. Variable domain in full (rest from reference TRBV9 and TRBJ2-1): DSGVTQTPKHLITATGQRVTLRCSPRSGDLSVYWYQQSLDQGLQFLIQYYNGEERAKGNILERFSAQQFPDLHSELNLSSLELGDSALYFCASSPLSGAYNEQFFGPGTRLTVL.

V usage is TRBV11-2 and J usage is TRBJ1-1; D not resolved. This CDR3 comprises 15 residues. CDR1 is SGHAT, CDR2 FQNNGV, per germline. The V end lost 5 bases, the J end lost 5 bases, and 18 bases lay between the germline ends. The CDR3 coding sequence is TGTGCCAGCAGCCCAAGTTCCACGTCCGTTACTGAAGCTTTCTTT. Residues: CASSPSSTSVTEAFF.

This clonotype was seen only a few times. V usage is TRBV4-1 and J usage is TRBJ1-5, with TRBD1 matching over 7 bases. Germline CDR1 and CDR2: MGHRA and YSYEKL. The CDR3 has 14 amino acids. J gave up 11 bases and V 2 bases, and 9 bases lay outside the gene matches. CDR3 residues: CASSQSEQGRSQHF. In DNA, the CDR3 is TGCGCCAGCAGCCAATCTGAACAGGGGCGATCCCAGCATTTT.

This clonotype came up a few times. The CDR3 here is CASGGWGARTGELFF. The CDR3 DNA follows: TGTGCCAGCGGGGGGTGGGGGGCAAGGACCGGGGAGCTGTTTTTT. The rearrangement links TRBV2 to TRBJ2-2; possibly TRBD1 or TRBD2 for D (6 bases each). This CDR3 region has 15 residues. V lost 8 bases and J 5 bases, leaving 18 bases between the germline ends. Per the germline V gene, CDR1 is SNHLY and CDR2 is FYNNEI.

This clonotype has only a few counts. The V and J genes are TRBV28 and TRBJ2-3; 7 bases map to TRBD2. The junction had 6 bases not matched to a gene; V was cut back by 8 bases and J by 7 bases. Germline V gene sequence: CDR1 MDHEN, CDR2 SYDVKM. The CDR3 is made up of 12 amino acids. The CDR3: CASAGAPNTQYF. DNA for the CDR3: TGTGCCAGCGCGGGAGCTCCCAATACGCAGTATTTT. Full variable domain (remainder filled in from reference TRBV28 and TRBJ2-3): DVKVTQSSRYLVKRTGEKVFLECVQDMDHENMFWYRQDPGLGLRLIYFSYDVKMKEKGDIPEGYSVSREKKERFSLILESASTNQTSMYLCASAGAPNTQYFGPGTRLTVL.

This clonotype turned up a few times. This rearrangement joins TRBV24-1 to TRBJ2-1; 7 bases align to TRBD2. CDR3 length equals 17 residues. Per the germline V gene, CDR1 is KGHDR and CDR2 is SFDVKD. The J segment lost 1 base and the V segment lost 2 bases, leaving 7 bases of the junction unmatched. CDR3 in DNA: TGTGCCACCAGTGATTCTCAAGCGGGATTGTCCTACAATGAGCAGTTCTTC. This codes for CATSDSQAGLSYNEQFF.

This clonotype has ten or more counts. The genes are TRBV7-6 and TRBJ2-7; D is undetermined. V was trimmed by 1 base and J by 3 bases, leaving 7 bases between them. The length of the CDR3 is 13 residues. CDR1 is SGHVS and CDR2 is FNYEAQ in the germline V gene. The DNA of the CDR3 is TGTGCCAGCAGCTTAGGATGGGGCTACGAGCAGTACTTC. Translating it yields CASSLGWGYEQYF.

The J gene is TRBJ1-2, the V gene TRBV28; a possible D gene is TRBD1 (5 bases). Deletions cut 8 bases from V and 4 bases from J, with 17 bases between. Germline V gives CDR1 MDHEN, CDR2 SYDVKM. The CDR3 sequence is 14 residues long. The CDR3 coding sequence is TGTGCCAGCTGGACCGAGGAAAGGGGCTATGGCTACACCTTC. It specifies CASWTEERGYGYTF.

This clonotype was observed a few times. The chain joins TRBV12-3 or TRBV12-4 to TRBJ1-1, with D unresolved. V gave up 8 bases and J gave up 2 bases, with 6 bases separating them. The CDR3 totals 11 residues. CDR3 region: CASLVNTEAFF. DNA for the CDR3: TGTGCCAGCTTGGTAAACACTGAAGCTTTCTTT.

V gene TRBV6-6 combines with J gene TRBJ2-3, with D possibly being TRBD1 (5 bases). CDR3 length equals 13 residues. The germline gives CDR1 MNHNY, CDR2 SVGAGI (reference sequence). The germline V and J ends were trimmed by 5 bases and 8 bases, with 14 bases remaining between them. The DNA of the CDR3 is TGTGCCAGCAGTCAAGGGCCTAGGGGTACGCAGTATTTT. Its translation is CASSQGPRGTQYF.

Regarding this clonotype: Being one base from a much bigger clone, this may be a read error. The rearrangement links TRBV10-3 to TRBJ2-6; D is undetermined. CDR1 and CDR2 from the germline V gene are ENHRY and SYGVKD. CDR3 length: 14 residues. V lost 10 bases, J lost 0 bases, and 10 bases lay in between. CDR3 sequence reads: CATQDVSGANVLTF. The CDR3 region has the DNA TGTGCCACCCAGGACGTCTCTGGGGCCAACGTCCTGACTTTC.

The rearrangement links TRBV10-3 to TRBJ2-2, with D possibly being TRBD1 (6 bases). The V end lost 5 bases, the J end lost 3 bases, and 7 bases lay between the germline ends. CDR1 and CDR2 (germline): ENHRY, SYGVKD. The CDR3 spans 13 residues. Here the CDR3 reads CAISNRDTGELFF. The DNA of the CDR3 is TGTGCCATCAGTAACAGGGACACCGGGGAGCTGTTTTTT.

In DNA form, the CDR3 reads TGTGCCACAACTAGCGAAAGCTCCTACAATGAGCAGTTCTTC. It specifies CATTSESSYNEQFF. The rearrangement joins TRBV10-3 to TRBJ2-1, with 7 bases aligning to TRBD2. Germline CDR1 ENHRY, CDR2 SYGVKD. The CDR3 spans 14 residues. The trim removed 10 bases at V and 0 bases at J, leaving 6 bases unmatched.

This rearrangement joins TRBV20-1 to TRBJ1-1; D is ambiguous. Trimming took off 0 bases at V and 5 bases at J, with 10 bases between the two ends. This CDR3 comprises 13 residues. In germline, CDR1 is DFQATT, CDR2 SNEGSKA (reference sequence). CDR3 loop: CSARDGRRTEAFF. CDR3 bases: TGCAGTGCTAGAGATGGGAGGCGGACTGAAGCTTTCTTT.

This clonotype appeared once. The chain joins TRBV6-1 to TRBJ1-2; TRBD1 might be the D (5 bases). CDR3 length equals 15 residues. The germline CDR1 and CDR2 sequences are MNHNS and SASEGT. V was trimmed by 6 bases and J by 8 bases, leaving 22 bases between them. Written as DNA, the CDR3 is TGTGCCAGCAGCCCCAAGAACCGGGACCCACGGGGCTACACCTTC. Protein product: CASSPKNRDPRGYTF.

Only a few counts were recorded for this clonotype. This chain joins TRBV28 and TRBJ2-7; maybe TRBD1 (5 bases). Per germline, CDR1 MDHEN and CDR2 SYDVKM. Trimming took 2 bases from V and 2 from J, leaving 13 bases between them. The length of the CDR3 is 15 residues. CDR3 sequence: CASSLDSQGTYEQYF. The CDR3 DNA reads TGTGCCAGCAGTTTAGACTCTCAGGGAACCTACGAGCAGTACTTC.

In this sample, this clonotype turned up many times. The V call is TRBV7-2, the J call TRBJ2-5; TRBD2 matches 11 bases. CDR1 is SGHTA and CDR2 is FQGNSA in the germline V gene. The J segment lost 4 bases and the V segment lost 4 bases, leaving 14 bases of the junction unmatched. CDR3 size: 18 residues. The CDR3 nucleotides are TGTGCCAGCAGCTACCCACCAGGGATAGCGGGAGGGCGAGAGACCCAGTACTTC. Translation gives CASSYPPGIAGGRETQYF.

The chain has TRBV5-1 and TRBJ2-1; tentative D call: TRBD2 (6 bases). CDR1 is SGHRS, CDR2 YFSETQ, per germline. The germline V and J ends were trimmed by 1 base and 1 base, with 9 bases remaining between them. The CDR3 consists of 15 residues. CDR3 in DNA: TGCGCCAGCAGCTTGTCGGGGGTTTCCTACAATGAGCAGTTCTTC. Protein sequence: CASSLSGVSYNEQFF.

The chain employs TRBV6-2 or TRBV6-3 and TRBJ2-2; no clear D gene. Germline assignment: CDR1 MNHEY and CDR2 SVGEGT. With 1 base removed from V and 4 bases from J, the gap between germline ends came to 1 base. The CDR3 is made up of 12 amino acids. In DNA, the CDR3 is TGTGCCAGCAGTTACTTCACCGGGGAGCTGTTTTTT. Protein: CASSYFTGELFF.

This clonotype has ten or more counts. The V call is TRBV7-8, the J call TRBJ2-7; D might be TRBD1 or TRBD2, each matching 5 bases. This CDR3 region has 14 residues. Deletions cut 3 bases from V and 4 bases from J, with 13 bases between. Germline CDR1 reads SGHVS; CDR2 reads FQNEAQ. The CDR3 nucleotides read TGTGCCAGCAGCTTGCCCGGGGCCCTGTACGAGCAGTACTTC. As protein: CASSLPGALYEQYF.

The chain recombines TRBV19 with TRBJ1-2; 8 nucleotides align to TRBD1. The CDR3 is 16 residues long. Trimming cost V 5 bases and J 6 bases; bases outside gene matches: 14. Germline CDR1 LNHDA, CDR2 SQIVND (reference sequence). The CDR3 DNA reads as TGTGCCAGTAGTGTCGGACCCTCGACAGGGGCCAATGGCTACACCTTC. It translates to CASSVGPSTGANGYTF.

The CDR3 loop is CASSVLLGTGDQPQHF. The CDR3 DNA reads TGTGCCAGCAGTGTCTTATTGGGGACAGGGGATCAGCCCCAGCATTTT. The chain uses TRBV6-1 and TRBJ1-5; TRBD1 matches 10 bases. CDR3 size: 16 residues. After removal of 4 bases from V and 5 bases from J, the junction contained 8 bases not matched to a gene. Germline CDR1 is MNHNS and CDR2 is SASEGT.

This clonotype was detected a few times. The rearrangement uses TRBV12-3 or TRBV12-4 and TRBJ2-5; the D is unclear. The CDR3 has 11 residues. Trimming took 5 bases from V and 5 from J, leaving 6 bases between them. The CDR3: CASSMRETQYF. Written as DNA, the CDR3 is TGTGCCAGCAGTATGAGGGAGACCCAGTACTTC.

V is TRBV19 and J is TRBJ2-4; no definite D call. The CDR3 totals 15 residues. V dropped 1 base and J dropped 6 bases, with 13 bases sitting between them. Germline values: CDR1 LNHDA, CDR2 SQIVND (reference sequence). The CDR3 is CASSIGARLPNIQYF. CDR3 nucleotide sequence: TGTGCCAGTAGTATAGGGGCGAGGCTACCAAACATTCAGTACTTC.

This clonotype appeared a few times. The chain carries TRBV12-3 or TRBV12-4 and TRBJ1-2, with D tentatively TRBD1 (5 bases). This CDR3 comprises 15 residues. V was cut by 7 bases and J by 0 bases, with 15 bases left in between. This chain's CDR3 is CASTTRDSTNYGYTF. The CDR3 bases are TGTGCCAGCACAACCCGGGACTCAACTAACTATGGCTACACCTTC.

The V call is TRBV6-2 or TRBV6-3, the J call TRBJ2-3; no definite D call. The CDR3 has 13 amino acids. Trimming took off 0 bases at V and 4 bases at J, with 5 bases between the two ends. The germline V gene has CDR1 MNHEY and CDR2 SVGEGT. CDR3 sequence (DNA): TGTGCCAGCAGTTACTCTTTGGCAGATACGCAGTATTTT. Its protein is CASSYSLADTQYF.